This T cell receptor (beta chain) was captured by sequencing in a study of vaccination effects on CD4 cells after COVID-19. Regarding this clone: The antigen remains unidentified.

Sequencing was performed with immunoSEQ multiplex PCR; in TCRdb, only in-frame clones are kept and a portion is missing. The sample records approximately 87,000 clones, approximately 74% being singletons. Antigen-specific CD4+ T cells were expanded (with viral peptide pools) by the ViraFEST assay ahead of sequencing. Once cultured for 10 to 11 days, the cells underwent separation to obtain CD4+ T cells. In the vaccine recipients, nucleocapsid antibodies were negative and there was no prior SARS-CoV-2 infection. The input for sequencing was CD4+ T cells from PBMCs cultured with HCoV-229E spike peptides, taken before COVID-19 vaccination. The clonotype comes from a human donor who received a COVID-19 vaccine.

CDR3 residues: CASSKGTSGLQETQYF. CDR3 bases: TGTGCCAGCAGCAAGGGGACTAGCGGACTACAAGAGACCCAGTACTTC. The rearrangement joins TRBV7-9 to TRBJ2-5; 11 bases match TRBD2. Germline CDR1 reads SEHNR; CDR2 reads FQNEAQ (reference sequence). V was clipped by 5 bases and J by 2 bases; unmatched bases: 7. The length of the CDR3 is 16 residues.